Reported below is one TCR beta chain. Under the authors' procedure: The distant-metastasis classifier for papillary thyroid cancer was built from CDR3 differences across clinicopathological groups. TCRdb re-called clones via MiXCR from the PCR reads. TCRdb, rather than the study authors, made the V and J calls. The sample consists of about 12,000 clones, 26% of them appearing once. Germline CDR1 SGHVS, CDR2 FQNEAQ. The length of the CDR3 is 13 residues. V lost 6 bases to trimming and J lost 7 bases; unmatched junction nucleotides: 7. The sample is drawn from a study of metastatic and nonmetastatic thyroid tumors. All patients reached thyroid surgery having received no treatment beforehand.

The chain joins TRBV7-8 to TRBJ1-2; 8 bases are a match to TRBD1. The sample consisted of tumor tissue. The sequence came from a female donor with papillary thyroid cancer or a benign thyroid nodule (not recorded which). Some clones in this sample may be carry-over from other donors' samples. CDR3 residues: CASSYKDRAGYTF. The CDR3 nucleotides read TGTGCCAGCAGTTACAAGGACAGGGCTGGCTACACCTTC.